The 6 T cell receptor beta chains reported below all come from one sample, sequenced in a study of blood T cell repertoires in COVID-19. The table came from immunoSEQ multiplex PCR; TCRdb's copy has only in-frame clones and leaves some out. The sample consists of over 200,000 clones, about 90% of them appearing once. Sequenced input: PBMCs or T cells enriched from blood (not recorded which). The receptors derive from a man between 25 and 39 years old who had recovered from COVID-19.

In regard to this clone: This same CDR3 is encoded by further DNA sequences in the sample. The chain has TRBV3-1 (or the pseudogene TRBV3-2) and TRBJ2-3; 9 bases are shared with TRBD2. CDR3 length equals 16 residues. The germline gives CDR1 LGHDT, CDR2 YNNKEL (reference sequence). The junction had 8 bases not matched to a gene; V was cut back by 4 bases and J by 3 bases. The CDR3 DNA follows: TGTGCCAGCAGCCCCTATAGCGGGAGTGGAACAGATACGCAGTATTTT. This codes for CASSPYSGSGTDTQYF.

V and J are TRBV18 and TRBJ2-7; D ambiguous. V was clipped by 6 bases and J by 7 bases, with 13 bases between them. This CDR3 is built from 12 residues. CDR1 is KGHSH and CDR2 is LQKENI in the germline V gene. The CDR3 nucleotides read TGTGCCAGCTCCCGAGGCGGCGAAGAGCAGTACTTC. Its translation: CASSRGGEEQYF.

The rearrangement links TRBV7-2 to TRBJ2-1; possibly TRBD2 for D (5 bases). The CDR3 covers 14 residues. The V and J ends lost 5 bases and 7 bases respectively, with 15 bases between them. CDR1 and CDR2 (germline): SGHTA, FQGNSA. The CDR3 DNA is TGTGCCAGCAGCCCCGGACTTGAACTTAATGAGCAGTTCTTC. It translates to CASSPGLELNEQFF.

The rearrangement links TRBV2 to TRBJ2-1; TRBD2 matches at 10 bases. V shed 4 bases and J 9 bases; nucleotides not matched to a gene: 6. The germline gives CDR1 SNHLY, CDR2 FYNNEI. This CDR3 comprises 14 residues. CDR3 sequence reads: CASSASGSSGEQFF. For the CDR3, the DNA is TGTGCCAGCAGTGCTAGCGGGAGTAGCGGTGAGCAGTTCTTC.

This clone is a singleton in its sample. CDR3 in DNA: TGTGCCAGCCGAAGCCTGAGTTATAATTCACCCCTCCACTTT. Its translation: CASRSLSYNSPLHF. The rearrangement joins TRBV2 to TRBJ1-6; D is unresolved. The CDR3 totals 14 residues. The germline CDR1 and CDR2 sequences are SNHLY and FYNNEI. Trimming left V 8 bases short and J 4 bases short, with 12 bases between.

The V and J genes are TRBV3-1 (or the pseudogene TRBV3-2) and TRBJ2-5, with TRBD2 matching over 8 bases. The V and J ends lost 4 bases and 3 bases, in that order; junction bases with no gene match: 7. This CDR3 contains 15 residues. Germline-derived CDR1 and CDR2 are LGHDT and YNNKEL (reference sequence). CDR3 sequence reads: CASSPPTSGKETQYF. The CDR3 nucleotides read TGTGCCAGCAGCCCACCTACTAGCGGAAAAGAGACCCAGTACTTC.